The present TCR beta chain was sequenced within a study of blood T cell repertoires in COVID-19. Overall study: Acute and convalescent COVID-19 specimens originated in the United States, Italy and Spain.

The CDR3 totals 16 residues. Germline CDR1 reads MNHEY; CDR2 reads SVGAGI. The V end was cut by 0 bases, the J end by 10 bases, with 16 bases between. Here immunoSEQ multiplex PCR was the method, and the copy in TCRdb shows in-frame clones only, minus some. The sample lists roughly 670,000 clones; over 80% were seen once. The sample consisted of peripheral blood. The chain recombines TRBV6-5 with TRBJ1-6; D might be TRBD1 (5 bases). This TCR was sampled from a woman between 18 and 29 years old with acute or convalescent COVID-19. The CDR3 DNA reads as TGTGCCAGCAGTTACTCGGGGGGGGTCCGTGGGTCACCCCTCCACTTT. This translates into CASSYSGGVRGSPLHF.